A selection of T cell receptor beta chains follows, all from one sample in a study of blood T cells in healthy people across ages. TCRdb reanalysed the 5' RACE reads using MiXCR and keeps one entry per CDR3 protein. The sample holds 1.5 million to 2 million distinct CDR3 sequences, roughly 50% seen once. Sequencing was done on a sample of blood. Every receptor here comes from a woman between 35 and 50 years old in good health. Each CDR3 is given with its conserved first and last residue. A D gene is named only where the DNA matches it firmly. Only part of the rows carry a size: once, few, many, or a class if the clone is expanded.

CDR3: CASRPRDRNEKLFF; DNA: TGCGCCAGCCGCCCCCGGGACAGGAATGAAAAACTGTTTTTT; size: .; J: TRBJ1-4; V: TRBV5-1; D: TRBD1
CDR3: CASSPHADNEQFF; DNA: TGTGCCAGCAGTCCCCACGCCGACAATGAGCAGTTCTTC; size: .; J: TRBJ2-1; V: TRBV28; D: .
CDR3: CASSVKQGFSEQYF; DNA: TGTGCCAGCAGTGTTAAACAGGGGTTCTCCGAGCAGTACTTC; size: few; J: TRBJ2-7; V: TRBV2; D: TRBD1
CDR3: CATSMGGSGANVLTF; DNA: TGTGCCACCAGCATGGGCGGCTCTGGGGCCAACGTCCTGACTTTC; size: few; J: TRBJ2-6; V: TRBV15; D: .
CDR3: CASSSLGLAGPFSYEQYF; DNA: TGTGCCAGCAGCTCCTTGGGACTAGCGGGCCCATTTTCCTACGAGCAGTACTTC; size: .; J: TRBJ2-7; V: TRBV7-9; D: TRBD2
CDR3: CASSQDLAELFYEQYF; DNA: TGTGCCAGCAGCCAAGATCTAGCGGAATTATTCTACGAGCAGTACTTC; size: few; J: TRBJ2-7; V: TRBV3-1; D: TRBD2
CDR3: CASSFSPQGNEQYF; DNA: TGTGCCAGCAGCTTTAGTCCGCAAGGCAATGAGCAGTACTTC; size: .; J: TRBJ2-7; V: TRBV7-8; D: .
CDR3: CSARETGTRTDTQYF; DNA: TGCAGTGCTAGAGAGACTGGGACTCGCACAGATACGCAGTATTTT; size: .; J: TRBJ2-3; V: TRBV20-1; D: .
CDR3: CASSTSFTDTQYF; DNA: TGTGCCAGCAGCACCAGCTTCACAGATACGCAGTATTTT; size: .; J: TRBJ2-3; V: TRBV7-2; D: .
CDR3: CASSAPGAYNEQFF; DNA: TGTGCCAGCAGTGCCCCCGGGGCCTACAATGAGCAGTTCTTC; size: .; J: TRBJ2-1; V: TRBV27; D: .
CDR3: CASSLATQSNEQFF; DNA: TGTGCCAGCAGCTTAGCGACTCAAAGTAATGAGCAGTTCTTC; size: few; J: TRBJ2-1; V: TRBV7-8; D: .
CDR3: CASSAAATGTNEQYF; DNA: TGTGCCAGCAGCGCGGCCGCGACAGGTACCAATGAGCAGTACTTC; size: .; J: TRBJ2-7; V: TRBV7-9; D: .
CDR3: CAISETQTDGYTF; DNA: TGTGCCATCAGTGAAACGCAGACTGATGGCTACACCTTC; size: .; J: TRBJ1-2; V: TRBV10-3; D: .
CDR3: CSRNSGGKNNEQFF; DNA: TGCAGTCGAAATAGCGGGGGGAAAAACAATGAGCAGTTCTTC; size: few; J: TRBJ2-1; V: TRBV20-1; D: TRBD2
CDR3: CSARQGGLLYEQYF; DNA: TGCAGTGCTAGACAAGGGGGCTTGCTCTACGAGCAGTACTTC; size: .; J: TRBJ2-7; V: TRBV20-1; D: TRBD1
CDR3: CASGRGRLGGANVLTF; DNA: TGTGCCAGCGGCCGGGGCCGGCTCGGTGGGGCCAACGTCCTGACTTTC; size: few; J: TRBJ2-6; V: TRBV7-9; D: .
CDR3: CATSDYLPGATDTQYF; DNA: TGTGCCACCAGTGATTATCTTCCAGGGGCCACAGATACGCAGTATTTT; size: .; J: TRBJ2-3; V: TRBV24-1; D: .
CDR3: CSVANREQYF; DNA: TGCAGCGTTGCGAACCGCGAGCAGTACTTC; size: few; J: TRBJ2-7; V: TRBV29-1; D: .
CDR3: CASSHWVSRETQYF; DNA: TGTGCCAGCAGCCATTGGGTTTCTCGGGAGACCCAGTACTTC; size: .; J: TRBJ2-5; V: TRBV3-1; D: .
CDR3: CASSSQGGWGQYF; DNA: TGTGCCAGCAGTTCTCAAGGAGGTTGGGGGCAGTACTTC; size: .; J: TRBJ2-7; V: TRBV6-2/TRBV6-3; D: .
CDR3: CATGGGGELIISYNGQFF; DNA: TGTGCCACCGGGGGAGGTGGGGAGTTAATAATATCCTACAATGGGCAGTTCTTC; size: .; J: TRBJ2-1; V: TRBV10-3; D: .
CDR3: CASSLGVTEQFF; DNA: TGTGCCAGCAGCTTAGGGGTAACGGAGCAGTTCTTC; size: .; J: TRBJ2-1; V: TRBV7-2; D: .
CDR3: CASSQRDSRKETQYF; DNA: TGTGCCAGCAGCCAACGGGACAGCCGAAAAGAGACCCAGTACTTC; size: .; J: TRBJ2-5; V: TRBV3-1; D: TRBD1
CDR3: CASSPGRRPEAFF; DNA: TGTGCCAGCAGCCCAGGACGGAGACCTGAAGCTTTCTTT; size: .; J: TRBJ1-1; V: TRBV5-6; D: .
CDR3: CASSLEEVSSYNEQFF; DNA: TGCGCCAGCAGCTTGGAGGAGGTTAGCTCCTACAATGAGCAGTTCTTC; size: few; J: TRBJ2-1; V: TRBV5-1; D: .
CDR3: CSARGPWRGGMPDTQYF; DNA: TGCAGTGCTAGAGGGCCTTGGCGCGGGGGGATGCCAGATACGCAGTATTTT; size: .; J: TRBJ2-3; V: TRBV20-1; D: TRBD2
CDR3: CASGLEYGYTF; DNA: TGTGCCAGCGGCCTGGAGTATGGCTACACCTTC; size: .; J: TRBJ1-2; V: TRBV7-2; D: .
CDR3: CASSLRGLKAKNIQYF; DNA: TGTGCCAGCAGTCTACGGGGTCTTAAAGCCAAAAACATTCAGTACTTC; size: .; J: TRBJ2-4; V: TRBV12-3/TRBV12-4; D: .
CDR3: CASSSGMFKNIQYF; DNA: TGTGCCAGCAGCTCAGGAATGTTCAAAAACATTCAGTACTTC; size: .; J: TRBJ2-4; V: TRBV28; D: .
CDR3: CASSARSNQPQHF; DNA: TGTGCCAGCTCCGCCCGGAGCAATCAGCCCCAGCATTTT; size: .; J: TRBJ1-5; V: TRBV25-1; D: .
CDR3: CSAIRTSGASYNEQFF; DNA: TGCAGTGCTATCAGGACTAGCGGGGCCTCCTACAATGAGCAGTTCTTC; size: .; J: TRBJ2-1; V: TRBV20-1; D: TRBD2
CDR3: CASSFSDKSSGYTF; DNA: TGTGCCAGCAGCTTTTCTGATAAGTCGTCTGGCTACACCTTC; size: few; J: TRBJ1-2; V: TRBV7-9; D: .
CDR3: CTSRSTANYGYTF; DNA: TGTACCAGCAGATCCACCGCTAACTATGGCTACACCTTC; size: .; J: TRBJ1-2; V: TRBV6-5; D: .
CDR3: CASSSSGPTVDTQYF; DNA: TGCGCCAGCAGCTCTTCGGGGCCCACGGTAGATACGCAGTATTTT; size: .; J: TRBJ2-3; V: TRBV5-1; D: .
CDR3: CATSREGIGYEQYF; DNA: TGTGCCACCAGCAGAGAAGGTATCGGCTACGAGCAGTACTTC; size: .; J: TRBJ2-7; V: TRBV15; D: .
CDR3: CASSLIAGRSTDTQYF; DNA: TGTGCCAGCAGTCTGATAGCGGGGCGAAGCACAGATACGCAGTATTTT; size: .; J: TRBJ2-3; V: TRBV6-5; D: TRBD2
CDR3: CSAGRDSGQPQHF; DNA: TGCAGTGCAGGTCGGGACAGCGGCCAGCCCCAGCATTTT; size: .; J: TRBJ1-5; V: TRBV20-1; D: TRBD1
CDR3: CASSLHPGQRTGELFF; DNA: TGTGCCAGCAGCCTACACCCGGGACAGAGAACCGGGGAGCTGTTTTTT; size: .; J: TRBJ2-2; V: TRBV7-3; D: TRBD1
CDR3: CASSVGQGYQETQYF; DNA: TGTGCCAGCAGCGTCGGACAGGGGTACCAAGAGACCCAGTACTTC; size: few; J: TRBJ2-5; V: TRBV9; D: TRBD1
CDR3: CASSSLGGGLYGYTF; DNA: TGTGCCAGCAGTTCCCTTGGTGGGGGGCTCTATGGCTACACCTTC; size: .; J: TRBJ1-2; V: TRBV27; D: .
CDR3: CASSFDGQTYNEQFF; DNA: TGCGCGAGCAGCTTTGACGGACAGACCTACAATGAGCAGTTCTTC; size: .; J: TRBJ2-1; V: TRBV5-1; D: .
CDR3: CASSQVVAVEQYF; DNA: TGCGCCAGCAGCCAAGTAGTAGCCGTCGAGCAGTACTTC; size: .; J: TRBJ2-7; V: TRBV4-1; D: .
CDR3: CSARGDQETQYF; DNA: TGCAGTGCTAGAGGTGACCAAGAGACCCAGTACTTC; size: .; J: TRBJ2-5; V: TRBV20-1; D: .
CDR3: CSVKSDTQYF; DNA: TGCAGCGTCAAATCGGATACGCAGTATTTT; size: .; J: TRBJ2-3; V: TRBV29-1; D: .
CDR3: CASSLNPRGGNNEQFF; DNA: TGTGCCAGCAGTTTAAATCCGAGAGGGGGAAACAATGAGCAGTTCTTC; size: few; J: TRBJ2-1; V: TRBV28; D: .
CDR3: CATSTGDGGYTF; DNA: TGTGCCACCAGTACAGGGGATGGTGGCTACACCTTC; size: .; J: TRBJ1-2; V: TRBV24-1; D: TRBD1
CDR3: CSTRDNRQGGETQYF; DNA: TGCAGTACTAGAGATAACCGGCAGGGCGGGGAGACCCAGTACTTC; size: .; J: TRBJ2-5; V: TRBV20-1; D: .